The sample holds many counts of the clone carrying this T cell receptor (beta chain). Its antigen remains unknown. The data were taken from a study of regulatory T cells in long-lasting Graves disease. The CDR3 sequence is 13 residues long. Germline CDR1 and CDR2: MNHNS and SASEGT. V lost 8 bases to trimming and J lost 2 bases; unmatched junction nucleotides: 5. For TCR beta, libraries came from iRepertoire HTBI primers and Arm-PCR of CDR3 regions. TCRdb analysed the multiplex PCR reads with MiXCR anew, one entry per CDR3 protein. In the table there are over 500,000 distinct CDR3 sequences, about 16% of which are singletons. Time point meaning: newly diagnosed GD, antithyroid drugs for less than 3 months. RNA extracted from PBMCs served as the sequencing template. Whole-study results and caveats: Lower TCR diversity was seen in persistent Graves' patients than in newly diagnosed ones.

These data also featured in a second study, about T cells in Graves' hyperthyroidism and ophthalmopathy. That publication notes: Onset of ophthalmopathy came a median approximately 6.5 months after the model predicted it.

This sequence joins TRBV6-1 and TRBJ2-7, with 8 bases fitting TRBD2. The source material was peripheral blood mononuclear cells (PBMCs), sampled at new diagnosis, from a patient treated with antithyroid drugs. The source is a man aged 18 to 30 with Graves disease. The CDR3 DNA follows: TGTGCCAGCCGGGGGGGAGTTCCCTACGAGCAGTACTTC. Its translation is CASRGGVPYEQYF.